The 21 T cell receptor beta chains listed next were all sequenced from one sample in a study of blood T cells in healthy people across ages. The second PCR ran roughly 6 to 11 cycles with a sample-barcoded 5' primer and J-beta primers. Using its own MiXCR run on the 5' RACE reads, TCRdb lists one record per CDR3 protein. The sample lists about 680,000 distinct CDR3 sequences, around half seen once, with roughly 34% in the top ten. Material: blood. Receptor source: a woman aged 60-75 years in good health.

This clonotype was recorded a few times. CDR3 amino acids: CASSTGVVGEQYF. As DNA, the CDR3 is TGTGCCAGCAGCACCGGGGTCGTGGGAGAGCAGTACTTC. This chain connects TRBV9 to TRBJ2-7; a weak D match, TRBD2 (5 bases). CDR3 size: 13 residues. V dropped 4 bases and J dropped 7 bases, with 15 bases sitting between them. Germline CDR1 and CDR2: SGDLS and YYNGEE.

The chain uses TRBV20-1 and TRBJ1-5; D is uncertain. CDR3 length: 14 amino acids. CDR1 DFQATT and CDR2 SNEGSKA come from the germline V gene (reference sequence). Trimming pared 5 bases from V and 5 bases from J, leaving 16 bases between. The chain's CDR3 is CSAAPRWGDQPQHF. The CDR3, as DNA: TGCAGTGCTGCGCCCCGTTGGGGAGATCAGCCCCAGCATTTT.

The gene calls are TRBV27 and TRBJ2-1, with unresolved D. This CDR3 contains 13 residues. In germline, CDR1 is MNHEY, CDR2 SMNVEV (reference sequence). The ends were cut back, 5 bases at V and 0 bases at J, with 5 bases in the middle. The CDR3 DNA sequence: TGTGCCAGCAGTGGGTACTCCTACAATGAGCAGTTCTTC. Translated, it gives CASSGYSYNEQFF.

The table lists this clonotype with a few counts. The rearrangement joins TRBV12-3 or TRBV12-4 to TRBJ2-2, with a tentative D call TRBD1 (7 bases). The CDR3 is made up of 18 amino acids. The ends were cut back, 3 bases at V and 6 bases at J, with 23 bases in the middle. CDR3 sequence (DNA): TGTGCCAGCAGTTTGGAGAGGGGGCTGGGAGGAATCTCCGGGGAGCTGTTTTTT. As protein: CASSLERGLGGISGELFF.

The chain couples TRBV9 to TRBJ2-5; D not resolved. The J call is doubtful: the DNA matches TRBJ2-7 better. In germline, CDR1 is SGDLS, CDR2 YYNGEE. This CDR3 spans 14 amino acids. The CDR3: CASSHGLRENEQYF. The CDR3 nucleotides read TGTGCCAGCAGCCACGGGCTAAGGGAAAACGAGCAGTACTTC.

V and J are TRBV5-1 and TRBJ2-5, with D possibly being TRBD1 (5 bases). The V gene's germline CDR1 is SGHRS and CDR2 YFSETQ. V shed 0 bases and J shed 4 bases, with 16 bases lying between them. The length of the CDR3 is 16 residues. The CDR3 region is CASSLDRRVLGETQYF. The CDR3 DNA follows: TGCGCCAGCAGCTTGGACAGGCGAGTGTTGGGAGAGACCCAGTACTTC. Looking up the rest from reference TRBV5-1 and TRBJ2-5 gives the full variable domain: KAGVTQTPRYLIKTRGQQVTLSCSPISGHRSVSWYQQTPGQGLQFLFEYFSETQRNKGNFPGRFSGRQFSNSRSEMNVSTLELGDSALYLCASSLDRRVLGETQYFGPGTRLLVL.

This chain joins TRBV18 and TRBJ2-4, with D possibly matching TRBD2 (6 bases). The V gene lost 3 bases and the J gene lost 3 bases, with 18 bases spanning the gap. The germline V gene encodes CDR1 KGHSH and CDR2 LQKENI. This CDR3 region has 17 residues. In DNA, the CDR3 is TGTGCCAGCTCACCTGCGGGACTCTCGAACTTCAAAAACATTCAGTACTTC. Its translation is CASSPAGLSNFKNIQYF.

The chain uses TRBV4-2 and TRBJ2-7, with 10 bases fitting TRBD1. The V gene end was trimmed by 5 bases and the J gene end by 2 bases; junction bases not matched to a gene: 9. The CDR3 is 16 residues long. CDR1 LGHNA and CDR2 YNFKEQ come from the germline V gene. CDR3 nucleotide sequence: TGTGCCAGCAGCACCCGGGACAGGGGTGTAACCTACGAGCAGTACTTC. It yields the protein CASSTRDRGVTYEQYF.

The rearrangement links TRBV2 to TRBJ2-7; D is possibly TRBD2 (5 bases). This CDR3 has 14 amino acids. CDR1 SNHLY and CDR2 FYNNEI come from the germline V gene. Trimming took 7 bases from V and 0 from J, leaving 13 bases between them. This chain's CDR3 is CASTRVGSSYEQYF. CDR3 bases: TGTGCCAGCACCCGGGTTGGGAGCTCCTACGAGCAGTACTTC.

This clonotype appeared many times. V is TRBV5-1 and J is TRBJ2-5, with D tentatively TRBD1 (6 bases). The CDR3 consists of 12 residues. Germline CDR1 is SGHRS and CDR2 is YFSETQ. V shed 7 bases and J shed 3 bases, with 10 bases lying between them. DNA for the CDR3: TGCGCCAGCCGGGACATAGAAGAGACCCAGTACTTC. Translation: CASRDIEETQYF. The full variable domain, its missing parts supplied by reference TRBV5-1 and TRBJ2-5, is KAGVTQTPRYLIKTRGQQVTLSCSPISGHRSVSWYQQTPGQGLQFLFEYFSETQRNKGNFPGRFSGRQFSNSRSEMNVSTLELGDSALYLCASRDIEETQYFGPGTRLLVL.

The chain joins TRBV28 to TRBJ1-1, with D possibly TRBD1 on 6 matching bases. This CDR3 has 14 amino acids. Germline V gene sequence: CDR1 MDHEN, CDR2 SYDVKM. The V gene lost 7 bases and the J gene lost 0 bases, with 12 bases spanning the gap. The CDR3 DNA sequence: TGTGCCAGCAAGTGGGGGGCTATGAACACTGAAGCTTTCTTT. This encodes CASKWGAMNTEAFF.

The CDR3 bases are TGTGCCAGCAGCTTAGTATATTTAAACGAGCAGTACTTC. Translated: CASSLVYLNEQYF. The chain recombines TRBV7-2 with TRBJ2-7; D unresolved. The germline gives CDR1 SGHTA, CDR2 FQGNSA. Trimming took off 1 base at V and 5 bases at J, with 9 bases between the two ends. The CDR3 has 13 residues.

This clonotype is a singleton in its sample. The V gene is TRBV27, the J gene TRBJ1-2; D is ambiguous. V lost 1 base, J lost 8 bases, and 20 bases lay in between. Germline V gives CDR1 MNHEY, CDR2 SMNVEV (reference sequence). The CDR3 is 16 residues long. The CDR3 DNA reads as TGTGCCAGCAGTTTATTCCCCAGTTTATCTGGCTTGGGCTACACCTTC. Its translation is CASSLFPSLSGLGYTF.

The chain joins TRBV28 to TRBJ1-4; a weak D match, TRBD1 (5 bases). The length of the CDR3 is 15 residues. The V end was cut by 2 bases, the J end by 6 bases, with 13 bases between. Germline loops: CDR1 MDHEN, CDR2 SYDVKM. CDR3 coding DNA: TGTGCCAGCAGTTTAGGGGGAGGGAAGGATGAAAAACTGTTTTTT. Protein: CASSLGGGKDEKLFF.

The rearrangement uses TRBV7-2 and TRBJ2-7; 7 bases are shared with TRBD1. Germline V gene sequence: CDR1 SGHTA, CDR2 FQGNSA. Germline trimming cut 1 base from V and 3 bases from J; bases unmatched to any gene: 9. The length of the CDR3 is 16 residues. CDR3 sequence reads: CASSLGAGGGVYEQYF. DNA for the CDR3: TGTGCCAGCAGCTTAGGAGCAGGGGGTGGCGTCTACGAGCAGTACTTC. Together with reference TRBV7-2 and TRBJ2-7, the CDR3 gives the full variable domain: GAGVSQSPSNKVTEKGKDVELRCDPISGHTALYWYRQSLGQGLEFLIYFQGNSAPDKSGLPSDRFSAERTGGSVSTLTIQRTQQEDSAVYLCASSLGAGGGVYEQYFGPGTRLTVT.

This chain joins TRBV2 and TRBJ2-7, with D perhaps matching TRBD1 (6 bases). The CDR3 is 13 amino acids. Germline CDR1 reads SNHLY; CDR2 reads FYNNEI. Trimming removed 3 bases at V and 5 bases at J, with 11 bases between. DNA for the CDR3: TGTGCCAGCAGTGAGTCAGGGGTCCACGAGCAGTACTTC. Translated: CASSESGVHEQYF.

The genes are TRBV20-1 and TRBJ2-3; possibly TRBD2 for D (6 bases). The CDR3 consists of 14 residues. Germline V lookup: CDR1 DFQATT, CDR2 SNEGSKA (reference sequence). Trimming took 3 bases from V and 4 from J, leaving 14 bases between them. The CDR3: CSASRRLVADTQYF. The DNA of the CDR3 is TGCAGTGCTAGTAGGAGACTAGTGGCAGATACGCAGTATTTT.

This clonotype was detected ten times or more. The V call is TRBV7-2, the J call TRBJ2-7, with TRBD2 matching over 7 bases. Trimming took 5 bases from V and 3 from J; bases not matched to a gene: 7. The CDR3 runs to 14 residues. Germline values: CDR1 SGHTA, CDR2 FQGNSA. The DNA for the CDR3 is TGTGCCAGCAGCCCCCAAGCGGGAAGCTACGAGCAGTACTTC. Translation gives CASSPQAGSYEQYF. Based on the CDR3 plus reference TRBV7-2 and TRBJ2-7, the full variable domain is GAGVSQSPSNKVTEKGKDVELRCDPISGHTALYWYRQSLGQGLEFLIYFQGNSAPDKSGLPSDRFSAERTGGSVSTLTIQRTQQEDSAVYLCASSPQAGSYEQYFGPGTRLTVT.

V usage is TRBV20-1 and J usage is TRBJ2-2; 11 positions agree with TRBD2. The CDR3 spans 14 residues. The V segment lost 8 bases and the J segment 1 base; nucleotides outside the gene matches: 3. Germline loops: CDR1 DFQATT, CDR2 SNEGSKA (reference sequence). CDR3 in amino acids: CSPGTSGNTGELFF. CDR3 in DNA: TGCAGTCCCGGGACTAGCGGGAACACCGGGGAGCTGTTTTTT.

Only one count was recorded for this clonotype. This sequence joins TRBV5-6 and TRBJ2-7; tentatively, D is TRBD1 (6 bases). The V end lost 6 bases, the J end lost 1 base, and 11 bases lay between the germline ends. Germline lookup yields CDR1 SGHDT and CDR2 YYEEEE. CDR3 length equals 13 residues. For the CDR3, the DNA is TGTGCCAGCAATAACAGGGCTTCCTACGAGCAGTACTTC. It codes for CASNNRASYEQYF. Filled out from reference TRBV5-6 and TRBJ2-7, the complete variable domain reads DAGVTQSPTHLIKTRGQQVTLRCSPKSGHDTVSWYQQALGQGPQFIFQYYEEEERQRGNFPDRFSGHQFPNYSSELNVNALLLGDSALYLCASNNRASYEQYFGPGTRLTVT.

CDR3 loop: CASSLTGRTETQYF. The CDR3 bases are TGTGCCAGCAGCTTAACGGGCAGGACAGAGACCCAGTACTTC. The chain combines TRBV7-2 with TRBJ2-5, with D hard to call. This CDR3 is 14 amino acids long. Trimming took off 2 bases at V and 4 bases at J, with 11 bases between the two ends. Per the germline V gene, CDR1 is SGHTA and CDR2 is FQGNSA.